This T cell receptor (beta chain) was identified in a study of beta chain features in type 1 diabetes. Study results and caveats: VDJ junctions sequenced from type 1 diabetes patients showed fewer insertions and more deletions.

This clone showed up just a few times. The antigen remains unidentified. Germline V gene sequence: CDR1 SQVTM, CDR2 ANQGSEA. The CDR3 consists of 13 residues. Trimming removed 1 base from V and 3 bases from J, with 10 bases in between. Expressed TCRB transcripts were sequenced because the isolated RNA had all been reverse transcribed beforehand. Method: immunoSEQ multiplex PCR; TCRdb's copy keeps in-frame clones and lacks some. Seen here are hundreds of thousands of clones, 30% observed once, and the top ten hold about 0.065%. The sample taken for sequencing was naive CD4+ T cells from blood. The rearrangement links TRBV29-1 to TRBJ2-7; no definite D call. This TCR was sampled from a man between 18 and 35 years old in good health. The CDR3: CSVEGSKGYEQYF. The CDR3 region has the DNA TGCAGCGTTGAAGGGTCGAAGGGCTACGAGCAGTACTTC.